This entry describes one T cell receptor (beta chain). Its binding antigen is unknown. No clone much larger than this one lies a single base away; base qualities are absent. The data derive from a study of CD8 T cells in Susac syndrome (dated by TCRdb to about 2019). Background on the whole study: Among the Susac syndrome patients who were sequenced, clinically active disease was present in six and clinical remission was observed in fewer than 10. At the time of blood withdrawal, Susac syndrome patients were either therapy-naive, taking corticosteroids (with some also receiving IVIg), or on IVIg alone. The study used repertoire sequencing to test whether antigen drove CD8+ T cell activation and differentiation in Susac syndrome. The study compared CD8+ T cell repertoire clonality among about a dozen healthy donors, approximately 14 Susac syndrome patients and about 16 multiple sclerosis patients. Points the paper makes about the study in general: The number of individuals in the TCR sequencing and HLA analysis was recognized as being relatively small. Looking at Susac-specific public clones, the researchers identified some 15 in the total CD8+ repertoire and five in the CD8+ TEMRA repertoire. CD8+ repertoires in Susac syndrome showed clonal expansion, which was highest in CD8+ TEMRA cells and was greater in clinically active patients than in remitting patients.

RNA was extracted using the RNeasy kit, and roughly 0.5 to 1 ug of the RNA was reverse transcribed with random hexamers. TCR beta CDR3 regions were amplified with the immunoSEQ multiplex PCR assay covering 54 Vbeta and 13 Jbeta segments. To correct PCR amplification bias, a synthetic template baseline was used for both primer optimization and computational correction. In the paper's pipeline: Reads were annotated to V, D and J genes according to IMGT and were analyzed with immunoSEQ Analyzer, with only productive sequences retained. Clonality was computed as one minus Shannon entropy normalized by log2 of the number of productive unique sequences. For each patient and control, public and private clones were evaluated within the 100 most prevalent clones. Clones were defined as Susac-specific if absent from the healthy and MS cohorts, from some 1,000 published viral clones and from other ImmuneACCESS disease sequences. In TCRdb, the public reads were trimmed at Q25 with fastp and aligned with MiXCR, with productive beta chains retained. CDR3 protein sequences are deduplicated, and each keeps its most common genes and DNA. These V and J calls originate from TCRdb's pipeline instead of the authors' own analysis. For this sample the table gives approximately 25,000 distinct CDR3 sequences, of which just over 90% were detected only once. Jointly, the top ten make up 0.6% to 0.8% of the sample.

Peripheral blood CD8+ and CD4+ T cells from healthy donors, Susac syndrome patients and multiple sclerosis patients were profiled using high-throughput TCR beta sequencing. The Susac syndrome patients fulfilled recently defined diagnostic criteria for definite or probable disease. Bulk CD8+ and CD4+ T cells were purified by magnetic negative isolation, while CD8+ TEMRA cells were enriched using FACS. Blood was collected in EDTA tubes and processed within 24 hours, with PBMCs isolated through density gradient centrifugation. PBMCs intended for TCR sequencing were frozen in liquid nitrogen and were later thawed in a 37 degrees C water bath. The sorted or isolated CD4+, CD8+ and CD8+ TEMRA cells reached a purity of at least 90%. The CDR3 starts with the cysteine, ends with the phenylalanine, and has 16 residues. Solely the CDR3 DNA is kept, with 48 bases framed from the first base. CDR1 MNHEY and CDR2 SMNVEV were looked up in the germline V gene (reference sequence). V is trimmed back by 5 bases and J by 3 bases, and the junction contains 5 bases that no gene match accounts for.

Sequences were obtained from CD8+ T cells from PBMCs. The sequence is built from TRBV27 and TRBJ2-3; the central 13 bases match TRBD2. The sequence was obtained from a human donor with Susac syndrome. The CDR3 protein is CASSPETSGGTDTQYF. The nucleotide sequence is TGTGCCAGCAGTCCCGAGACTAGCGGGGGGACAGATACGCAGTATTTT.